A single sample gave rise to the 2 T cell receptor beta chains below, sequenced in a study of post-analysis software for immune sequencing data. Findings and caveats of the study: Higher frequency in patients than in controls was seen for roughly five TRBV segments, with TRBV5-6, TRBV5-1 and TRBV20-1 among them.

These TCRs' antigens remain unknown. Unique-molecular-identifier-tagged TCR beta cDNA libraries were used. TCRdb re-derived calls from the PCR reads in MiXCR, one entry per CDR3 protein. The sample carries 750,000 to 900,000 distinct CDR3 sequences, more than 45% recorded once. The sample consisted of blood. The receptors here all came from a girl aged 5-17 years with multiple sclerosis.

CDR3 loop: CASSYSFGGRVNEKLFF. CDR3 sequence (DNA): TGTGCCAGCAGTTACTCGTTCGGGGGGCGCGTTAATGAAAAACTGTTTTTT. J is TRBJ1-4 and V is TRBV6-5, with D possibly being TRBD1 (6 bases). The V end was cut by 0 bases, the J end by 4 bases, with 15 bases between. This CDR3 has 17 residues. Germline loops: CDR1 MNHEY, CDR2 SVGAGI.

This clonotype has a single count. The chain links TRBV28 to TRBJ2-7; the match to TRBD2 covers 12 bases. Germline-derived CDR1 and CDR2 are MDHEN and SYDVKM. J was trimmed by 6 bases and V by 8 bases; bases with no gene match: 11. This CDR3 spans 15 amino acids. The CDR3 region has the DNA TGTGCCAGCGACTCCGGGACTAGCGGGTGGGGCGAGCAGTACTTC. This encodes CASDSGTSGWGEQYF. Drawing the rest from reference TRBV28 and TRBJ2-7, the complete variable domain is DVKVTQSSRYLVKRTGEKVFLECVQDMDHENMFWYRQDPGLGLRLIYFSYDVKMKEKGDIPEGYSVSREKKERFSLILESASTNQTSMYLCASDSGTSGWGEQYFGPGTRLTVT.